Sequencing of this TCR gamma chain was carried out in a study of gamma-delta T cells after stem cell transplantation. TCRdb re-called clones from the RT-PCR reads using CATT. The sample shows approximately 1,900 gamma-chain clones, nearly 2% of them seen only once. The CDR3 runs to 14 residues. Per germline, CDR1 EGSNGY and CDR2 YDSYNSKV. V shed 0 bases, J shed 1 base, and the junction held 3 bases outside the gene matches. This clone is medium-sized in the sample. The receptor was derived from a human donor. It is not recorded whose cells these are; they may come from a transplant donor. The chain has TRGV2 and TRGJ1 or TRGJ2. The specimen was gamma-delta T cells. Here the CDR3 DNA reads TGTGCCACCTGGGACGGGCCAAATTATTATAAGAAACTCTTT. Protein: CATWDGPNYYKKLF.